This TCR beta chain is drawn from a study of control samples from healthy donors and cancer patients. Profiling relied on immunoSEQ multiplex PCR, and the TCRdb table lists in-frame clones only, not all of them. The sample includes about 170,000 clones, 91% of them seen just once. Per the germline V gene, CDR1 is SGHRS and CDR2 is YFSETQ. V shed 4 bases and J shed 1 base, with 11 bases lying between them. The CDR3 spans 14 residues. The origin of this receptor is a woman between 40 and 55 years old in good health. The gene calls are TRBV5-1 and TRBJ2-5; TRBD1 might be the D (6 bases). What was sequenced was blood. The CDR3 region has the DNA TGCGCCAGCAGCCCGGGACACGGCCAAGAGACCCAGTACTTC. Translating gives CASSPGHGQETQYF.